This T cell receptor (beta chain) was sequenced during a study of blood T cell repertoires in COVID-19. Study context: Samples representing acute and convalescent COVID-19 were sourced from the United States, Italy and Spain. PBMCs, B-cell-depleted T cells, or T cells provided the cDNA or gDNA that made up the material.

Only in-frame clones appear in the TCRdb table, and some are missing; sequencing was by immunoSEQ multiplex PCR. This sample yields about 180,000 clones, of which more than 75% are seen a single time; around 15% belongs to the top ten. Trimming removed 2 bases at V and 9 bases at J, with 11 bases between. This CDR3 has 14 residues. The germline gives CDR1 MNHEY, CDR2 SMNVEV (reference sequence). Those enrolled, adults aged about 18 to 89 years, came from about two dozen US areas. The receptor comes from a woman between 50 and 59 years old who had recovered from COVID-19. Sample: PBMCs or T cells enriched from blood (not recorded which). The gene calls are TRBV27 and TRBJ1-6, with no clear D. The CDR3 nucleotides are TGTGCCAGCAGTTTAGCCCCCGGGGTTTCACCCCTCCACTTT. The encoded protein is CASSLAPGVSPLHF.